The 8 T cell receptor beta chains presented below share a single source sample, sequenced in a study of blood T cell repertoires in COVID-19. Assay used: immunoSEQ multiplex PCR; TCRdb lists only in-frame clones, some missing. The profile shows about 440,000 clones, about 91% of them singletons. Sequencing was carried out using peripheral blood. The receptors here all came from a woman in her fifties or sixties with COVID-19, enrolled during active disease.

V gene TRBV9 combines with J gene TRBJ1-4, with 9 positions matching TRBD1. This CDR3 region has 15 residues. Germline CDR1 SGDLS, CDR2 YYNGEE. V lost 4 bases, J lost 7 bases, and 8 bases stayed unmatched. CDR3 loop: CASSYSGTGSEKLFF. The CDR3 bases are TGTGCCAGCAGCTATTCCGGGACAGGGAGTGAAAAACTGTTTTTT. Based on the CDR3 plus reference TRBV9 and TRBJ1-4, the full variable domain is DSGVTQTPKHLITATGQRVTLRCSPRSGDLSVYWYQQSLDQGLQFLIQYYNGEERAKGNILERFSAQQFPDLHSELNLSSLELGDSALYFCASSYSGTGSEKLFFGSGTQLSVL.

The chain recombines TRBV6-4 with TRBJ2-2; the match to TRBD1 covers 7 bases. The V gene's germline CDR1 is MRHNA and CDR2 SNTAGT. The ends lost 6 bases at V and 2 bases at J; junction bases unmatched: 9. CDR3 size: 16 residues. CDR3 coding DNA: TGTGCCAGCAGCCTAGTGGGGACAGTTAACACCGGGGAGCTGTTTTTT. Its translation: CASSLVGTVNTGELFF.

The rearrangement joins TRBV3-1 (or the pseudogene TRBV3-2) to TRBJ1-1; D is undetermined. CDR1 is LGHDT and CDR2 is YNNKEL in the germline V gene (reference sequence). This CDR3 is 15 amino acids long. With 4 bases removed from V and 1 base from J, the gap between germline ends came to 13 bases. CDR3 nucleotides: TGTGCCAGCAGCCGCGACGCCACGGGGAACACTGAAGCTTTCTTT. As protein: CASSRDATGNTEAFF.

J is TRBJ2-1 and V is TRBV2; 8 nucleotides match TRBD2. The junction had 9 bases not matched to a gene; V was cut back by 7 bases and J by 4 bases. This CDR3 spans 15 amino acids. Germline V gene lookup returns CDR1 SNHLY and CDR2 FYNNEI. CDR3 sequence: CASTAGGGPYNEQFF. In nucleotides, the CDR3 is TGTGCCAGCACTGCGGGCGGGGGGCCATACAATGAGCAGTTCTTC.

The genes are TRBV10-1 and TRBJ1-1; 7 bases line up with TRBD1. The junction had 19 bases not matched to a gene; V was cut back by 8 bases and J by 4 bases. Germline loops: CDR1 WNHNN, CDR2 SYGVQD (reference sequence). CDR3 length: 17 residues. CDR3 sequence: CASVDRGQVRRGTEAFF. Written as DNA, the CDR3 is TGCGCCAGCGTCGATAGGGGGCAGGTGCGTAGGGGCACTGAAGCTTTCTTT.

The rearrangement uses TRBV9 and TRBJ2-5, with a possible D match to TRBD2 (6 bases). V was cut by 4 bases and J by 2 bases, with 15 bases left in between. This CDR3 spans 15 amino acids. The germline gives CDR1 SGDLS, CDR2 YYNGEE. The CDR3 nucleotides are TGTGCCAGCAGCCCAAGACGGGACTTGCAAGAGACCCAGTACTTC. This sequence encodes CASSPRRDLQETQYF.

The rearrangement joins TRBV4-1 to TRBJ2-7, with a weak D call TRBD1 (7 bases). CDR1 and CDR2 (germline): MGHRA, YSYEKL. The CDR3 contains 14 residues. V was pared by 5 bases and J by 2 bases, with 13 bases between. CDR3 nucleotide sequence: TGCGCCAGCAGCGTCCAGGGGGGCCCCTACGAGCAGTACTTC. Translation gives CASSVQGGPYEQYF.

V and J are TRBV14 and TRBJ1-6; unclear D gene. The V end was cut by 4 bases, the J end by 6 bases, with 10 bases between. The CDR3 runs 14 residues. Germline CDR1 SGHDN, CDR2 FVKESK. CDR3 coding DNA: TGTGCCAGCAGCCCATGGAGCGGTAATTCACCCCTCCACTTT. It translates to CASSPWSGNSPLHF.